This T cell receptor (beta chain) emerged from a study of cytomegalovirus exposure and HLA in healthy donors. V lost 4 bases and J lost 9; bases outside the gene matches: 8. CDR3 length: 16 amino acids. Germline V CDR1 and CDR2: SGHRS, YFSETQ. PCR was performed using 60 Vbeta and 13 Jbeta primers. TCRdb's copy holds only in-frame clones and misses some; the assay was immunoSEQ multiplex PCR. The sample includes under 150,000 clones, less than 90% seen only once; the top ten take roughly 2.7%. Sequences were obtained from PBMCs. This chain joins TRBV5-1 and TRBJ2-1, with 15 positions matching TRBD2. This TCR was recovered from a boy aged 2 to 9 in good health and CMV-seronegative. As DNA, the CDR3 is TGCGCCAGCAGCACAGGGACTAGCGGGAGGATCCGTGAGCAGTTCTTC. Its translation: CASSTGTSGRIREQFF.